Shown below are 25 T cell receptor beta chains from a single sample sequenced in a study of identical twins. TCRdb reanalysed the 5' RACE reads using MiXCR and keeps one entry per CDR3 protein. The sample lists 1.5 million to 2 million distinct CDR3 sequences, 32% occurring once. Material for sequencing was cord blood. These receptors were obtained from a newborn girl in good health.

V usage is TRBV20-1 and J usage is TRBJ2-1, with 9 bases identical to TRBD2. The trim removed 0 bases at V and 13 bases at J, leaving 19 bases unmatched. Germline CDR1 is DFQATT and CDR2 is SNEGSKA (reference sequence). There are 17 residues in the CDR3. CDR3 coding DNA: TGCAGTGCTAGAGATGGCGAAGCTAGCGGGGATCCAGAGACCCAGTTCTTC. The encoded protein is CSARDGEASGDPETQFF.

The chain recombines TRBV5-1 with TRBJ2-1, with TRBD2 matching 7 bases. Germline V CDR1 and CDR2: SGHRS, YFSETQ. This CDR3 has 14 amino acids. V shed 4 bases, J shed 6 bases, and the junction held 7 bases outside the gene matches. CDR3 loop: CASSGGLSGNEQFF. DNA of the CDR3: TGCGCCAGCAGCGGGGGACTAAGTGGCAATGAGCAGTTCTTC.

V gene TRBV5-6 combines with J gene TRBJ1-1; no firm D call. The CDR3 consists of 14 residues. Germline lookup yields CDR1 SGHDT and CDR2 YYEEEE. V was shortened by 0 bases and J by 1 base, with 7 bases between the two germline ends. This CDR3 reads CASSLGYRNTEAFF. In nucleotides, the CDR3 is TGTGCCAGCAGCTTGGGATACAGGAACACTGAAGCTTTCTTT.

The CDR3, as DNA: TGTGCCAGCAGCTCAGGGACAGGGACCCCTCTACGAGAGACCCAGTACTTC. It codes for CASSSGTGTPLRETQYF. The genes are TRBV7-2 and TRBJ2-4; TRBD1 matches 9 bases. The J call may be faulty, since TRBJ2-5 better matches the DNA end. Germline lookup yields CDR1 SGHTA and CDR2 FQGNSA. The CDR3 totals 17 residues.

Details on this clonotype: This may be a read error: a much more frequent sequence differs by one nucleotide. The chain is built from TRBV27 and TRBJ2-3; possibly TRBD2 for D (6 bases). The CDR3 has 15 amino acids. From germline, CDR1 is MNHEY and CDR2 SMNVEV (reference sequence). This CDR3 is CAGSPGLKSTDTQYF. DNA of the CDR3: TGTGCCGGCAGTCCGGGACTGAAAAGCACAGATACGCAGTATTTT.

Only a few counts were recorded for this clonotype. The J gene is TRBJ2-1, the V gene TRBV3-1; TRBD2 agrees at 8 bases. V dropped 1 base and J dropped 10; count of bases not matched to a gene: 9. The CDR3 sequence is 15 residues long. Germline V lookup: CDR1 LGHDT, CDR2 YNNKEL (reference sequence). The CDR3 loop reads CASSQGGSGSYEQFF. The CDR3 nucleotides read TGTGCCAGCAGCCAAGGGGGGAGCGGGAGTTACGAGCAGTTCTTC.

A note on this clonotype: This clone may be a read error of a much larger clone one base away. For the CDR3, the DNA is TGCAGCGTTGATATTGGCTACCAAGAGACCCAGTTCTTC. It yields the protein CSVDIGYQETQFF. The genes are TRBV29-1 and TRBJ2-5; no clear D. The DNA matches TRBJ2-1 better at its end, which makes the J call doubtful. In germline, CDR1 is SQVTM, CDR2 ANQGSEA. The CDR3 consists of 13 residues.

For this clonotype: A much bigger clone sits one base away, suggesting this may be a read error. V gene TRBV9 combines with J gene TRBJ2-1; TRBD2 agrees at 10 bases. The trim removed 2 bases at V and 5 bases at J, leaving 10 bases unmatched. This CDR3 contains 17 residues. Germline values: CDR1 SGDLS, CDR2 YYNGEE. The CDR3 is CASSVDRLAGGNNEQFF. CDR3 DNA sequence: TGTGCCAGCAGCGTCGACAGGTTAGCGGGAGGTAACAATGAGCAGTTCTTC.

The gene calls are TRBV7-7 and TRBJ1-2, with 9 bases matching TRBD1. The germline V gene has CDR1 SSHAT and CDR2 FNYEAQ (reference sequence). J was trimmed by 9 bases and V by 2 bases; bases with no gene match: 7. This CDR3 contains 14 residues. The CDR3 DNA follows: TGTGCCAGCAGCTTACCTTGGGACAGGGCCAGCTACACCTTC. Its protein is CASSLPWDRASYTF.

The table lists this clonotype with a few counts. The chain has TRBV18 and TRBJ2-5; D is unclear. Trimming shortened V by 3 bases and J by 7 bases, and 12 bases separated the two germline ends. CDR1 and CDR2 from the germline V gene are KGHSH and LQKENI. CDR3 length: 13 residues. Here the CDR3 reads CASSPSSIGTQYF. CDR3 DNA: TGTGCCAGCTCACCGTCCTCTATCGGGACCCAGTACTTC.

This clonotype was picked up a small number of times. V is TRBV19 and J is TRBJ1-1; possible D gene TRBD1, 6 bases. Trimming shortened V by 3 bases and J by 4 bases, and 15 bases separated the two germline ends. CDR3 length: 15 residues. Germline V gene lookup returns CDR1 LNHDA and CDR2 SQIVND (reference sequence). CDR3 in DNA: TGTGCCAGTAGTATTTTCGGGGGCTGGGGCACTGAAGCTTTCTTT. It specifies CASSIFGGWGTEAFF. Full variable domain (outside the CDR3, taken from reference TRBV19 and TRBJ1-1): DGGITQSPKYLFRKEGQNVTLSCEQNLNHDAMYWYRQDPGQGLRLIYYSQIVNDFQKGDIAEGYSVSREKKESFPLTVTSAQKNPTAFYLCASSIFGGWGTEAFFGQGTRLTVV.

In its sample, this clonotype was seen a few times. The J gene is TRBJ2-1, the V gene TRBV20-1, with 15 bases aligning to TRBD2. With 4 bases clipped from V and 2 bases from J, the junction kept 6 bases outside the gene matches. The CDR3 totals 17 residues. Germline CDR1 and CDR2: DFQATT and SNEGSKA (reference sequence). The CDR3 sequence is CSAIGLAGGRAYNEQFF. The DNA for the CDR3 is TGCAGTGCTATCGGACTAGCGGGAGGGCGGGCCTACAATGAGCAGTTCTTC.

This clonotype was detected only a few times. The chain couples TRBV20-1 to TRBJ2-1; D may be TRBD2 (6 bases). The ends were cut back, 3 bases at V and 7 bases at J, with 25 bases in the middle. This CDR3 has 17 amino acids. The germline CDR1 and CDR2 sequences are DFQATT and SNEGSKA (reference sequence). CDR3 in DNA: TGCAGTGCTAGGCCCGAGGGGAGGACTTCCCCTAGAAATGAGCAGTTCTTC. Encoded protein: CSARPEGRTSPRNEQFF.

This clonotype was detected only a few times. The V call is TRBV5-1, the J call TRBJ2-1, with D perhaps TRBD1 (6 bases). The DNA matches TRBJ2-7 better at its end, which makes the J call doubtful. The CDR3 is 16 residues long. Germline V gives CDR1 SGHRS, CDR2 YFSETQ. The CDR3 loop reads CASSLGTVSSYNEQYF. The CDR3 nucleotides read TGCGCCAGCAGCTTGGGGACAGTTTCCTCCTACAATGAGCAGTACTTC.

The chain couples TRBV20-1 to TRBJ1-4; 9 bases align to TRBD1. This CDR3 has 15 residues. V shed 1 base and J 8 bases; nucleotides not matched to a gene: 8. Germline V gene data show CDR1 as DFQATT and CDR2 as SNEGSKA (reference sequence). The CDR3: CSARVPGTGKEKLFF. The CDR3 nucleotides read TGCAGTGCTAGAGTTCCCGGGACAGGGAAAGAAAAACTGTTTTTT.

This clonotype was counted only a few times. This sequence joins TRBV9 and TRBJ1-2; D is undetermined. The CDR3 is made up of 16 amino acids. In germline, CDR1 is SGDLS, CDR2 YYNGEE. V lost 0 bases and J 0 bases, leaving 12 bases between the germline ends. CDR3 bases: TGTGCCAGCAGCGTAGGGTCTTCTCGAGCTAACTATGGCTACACCTTC. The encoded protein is CASSVGSSRANYGYTF.

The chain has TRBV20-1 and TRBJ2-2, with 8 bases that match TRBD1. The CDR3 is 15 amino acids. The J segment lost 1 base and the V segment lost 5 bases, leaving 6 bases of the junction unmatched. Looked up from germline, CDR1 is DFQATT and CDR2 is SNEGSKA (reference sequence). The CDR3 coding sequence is TGCAGTGCTTTATACAGGGGGTTGAACACCGGGGAGCTGTTTTTT. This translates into CSALYRGLNTGELFF.

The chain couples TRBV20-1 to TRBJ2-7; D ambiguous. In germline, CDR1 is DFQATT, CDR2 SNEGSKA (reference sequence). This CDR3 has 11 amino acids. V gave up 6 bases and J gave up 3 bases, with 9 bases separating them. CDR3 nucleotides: TGCAGTGCAGTAGACGGCTACGAGCAGTACTTC. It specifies CSAVDGYEQYF.

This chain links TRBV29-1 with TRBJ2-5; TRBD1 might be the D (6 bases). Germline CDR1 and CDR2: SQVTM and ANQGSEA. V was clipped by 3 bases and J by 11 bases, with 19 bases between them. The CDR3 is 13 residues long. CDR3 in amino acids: CSVERTDYNEQYF. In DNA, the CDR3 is TGCAGCGTTGAGAGGACAGACTACAATGAGCAGTACTTC.

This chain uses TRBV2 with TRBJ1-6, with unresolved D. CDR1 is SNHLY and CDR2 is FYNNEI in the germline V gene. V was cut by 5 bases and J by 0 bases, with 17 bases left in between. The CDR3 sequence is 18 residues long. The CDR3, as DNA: TGTGCCAGCAGTTTACCGACGGCTCTTCGCTCCTATAATTCACCCCTCCACTTT. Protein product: CASSLPTALRSYNSPLHF.

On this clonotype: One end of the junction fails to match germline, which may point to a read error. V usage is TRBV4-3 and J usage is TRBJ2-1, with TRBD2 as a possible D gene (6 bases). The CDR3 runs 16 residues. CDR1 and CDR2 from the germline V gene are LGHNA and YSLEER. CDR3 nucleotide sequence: TGCGCCGGCAGCCAAGAAGCCGCGGGAAGTCAAAATGAGCAGTTCTTC. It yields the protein CAGSQEAAGSQNEQFF.

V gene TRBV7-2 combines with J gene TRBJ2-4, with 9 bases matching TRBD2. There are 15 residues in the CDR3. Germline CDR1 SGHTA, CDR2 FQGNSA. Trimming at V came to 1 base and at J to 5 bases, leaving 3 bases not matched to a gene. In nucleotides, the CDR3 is TGTGCCAGCAGCTTAGTGCGACTAGCGGAAAACATTCAGTACTTC. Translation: CASSLVRLAENIQYF. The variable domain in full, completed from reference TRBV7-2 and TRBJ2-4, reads GAGVSQSPSNKVTEKGKDVELRCDPISGHTALYWYRQSLGQGLEFLIYFQGNSAPDKSGLPSDRFSAERTGGSVSTLTIQRTQQEDSAVYLCASSLVRLAENIQYFGAGTRLSVL.

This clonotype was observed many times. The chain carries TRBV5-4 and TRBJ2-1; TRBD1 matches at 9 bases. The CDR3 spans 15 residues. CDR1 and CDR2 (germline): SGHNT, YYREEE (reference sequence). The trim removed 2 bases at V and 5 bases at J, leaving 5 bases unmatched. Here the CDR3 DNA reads TGTGCCAGCAGCTTAGGACAGGGGAGGCACAATGAGCAGTTCTTC. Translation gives CASSLGQGRHNEQFF.

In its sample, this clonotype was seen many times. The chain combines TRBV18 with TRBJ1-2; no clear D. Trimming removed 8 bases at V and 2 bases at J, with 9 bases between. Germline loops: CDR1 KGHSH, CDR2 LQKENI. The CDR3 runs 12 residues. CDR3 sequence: CASSPTNYGYTF. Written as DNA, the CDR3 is TGTGCCAGCAGTCCTACAAACTATGGCTACACCTTC.

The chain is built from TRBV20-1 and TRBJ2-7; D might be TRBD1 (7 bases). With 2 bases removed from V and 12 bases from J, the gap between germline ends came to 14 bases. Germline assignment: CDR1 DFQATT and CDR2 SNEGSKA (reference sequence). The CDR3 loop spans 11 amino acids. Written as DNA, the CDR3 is TGCAGTGCTAGATCCAGGGGGAGGAGGTACTTC. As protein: CSARSRGRRYF.